The sequence of this T cell receptor beta chain was determined in a study of STAT3 mutations in large granular lymphocyte leukemia (dated by TCRdb to between 2018 and 2021). Context from the whole study: In roughly half of the longitudinally sequenced T-LGLL patients, canonical activating STAT3 mutations were detected. Over half of the T-LGLL patients were given one or more immunosuppressive therapy regimens, and around two fifths of the treated patients had a hematologic response. To reconstruct clonal hierarchy and dynamics, serial deep sequencing of TCRbeta CDR3 and STAT3 was performed in patients with T-cell large granular lymphocyte leukemia. More than 15 representative T-LGLL cases were selected from an initial cohort of about 200 LGL patients for longitudinal TCRbeta and STAT3 sequencing. A couple of patients with natural killer LGL leukemia were also sequenced longitudinally as controls within the study. Each patient was sequenced at an average of about 4 time points, ranging from 2 to 8 samplings. The investigation overall reported the following: At least one immunodominant TCRbeta clonotype was identified in every T-LGLL patient, and multiple immunodominant subclonotypes were identified in about half of the T-LGLL patients. Because codominant clonotypes persisted in some patients, a small but highly pathogenic clone may have been missed. In several patients, dominant TCR clone burden exceeded STAT3 mutant burden, suggesting STAT3 mutation arose secondarily within a pre-expanded clone. Because no samples were available when a clone first appeared, clonal expansion had to be inferred from samplings taken at other points. Linking therapy response to changes in TCR clonal burden was complicated by variable intervals between samplings and by differing treatment regimens. TCR clonotype switching after therapy was seen in about 30% of the 18 patients, with all newly emerging clones being STAT3 wild type.

The germline V gene encodes CDR1 LNHDA and CDR2 SQIVND (reference sequence). Trimming removed 9 bases from V and 4 bases from J, leaving 14 bases between the germline ends. The CDR3 measures 13 amino acids from cysteine to phenylalanine. Solely the CDR3 DNA is kept, with 39 bases framed from the first base. DNA was extracted from blood mononuclear cells, and the same DNA was used for both TCR and STAT3 sequencing. In regard to this clone: The specificity of this receptor is unknown. No base qualities exist here, and no much larger clone lies one base off it.

TCRbeta libraries were sequenced on an Illumina MiSeq, averaging approximately 44,000 productive templates per sample. Using multiplex PCR amplification, the immunoSEQ assay generated the TCRbeta CDR3 libraries. The paper's processing steps were these. Following a previously defined approach, repertoire diversity was calculated, and values close to 0 point to extremely monoclonal samples. TCRdb limited this immuneACCESS table to in-frame rearrangements with V and J called. A share of clones is missing; checked studies link under half to unresolved V genes, and the rest is unexplained. The V and J calls and the clone size are those of that table, but D and trimming were determined from the DNA. For this sample there are 20,000 to 30,000 clones; approximately 94% appear just once. About 6.8% of the sample is held by the ten biggest clonotypes.

The TCR was taken from a man aged 40-50 years with T-cell large granular lymphocyte leukemia. Some clones in this sample may be carry-over from other donors' samples. The age is the age at diagnosis. Source material: peripheral blood mononuclear cells. The chain was built from TRBV19 and TRBJ2-3; the D assignment is uncertain and may be TRBD1 or TRBD2, with 6 bases supporting each. The CDR3 reads as follows: CASRNRGADTQYF. The DNA sequence is as follows: TGTGCCAGCAGGAATAGGGGGGCAGATACGCAGTATTTT.